This is a list of T cell receptor beta chains from one sample in a study of T cell repertoires in cytomegalovirus infection. In TCRdb, the reads were re-called with MiXCR into one record per CDR3 protein. The sample lists more than 200,000 distinct CDR3 sequences; approximately 9% were seen once. Sequencing was carried out using PBMCs. The receptors come from a human donor in good health (CMV status not recorded). Some clones in this sample may be carry-over from other donors' samples. Each CDR3 is given with its conserved first and last residue. A D gene is named only where the DNA matches it firmly. Clone size, where shown, is once, few, many, or a class for clones that have expanded.

>many|.|TRBJ2-7|TRBV7-2
CASSPRGGEYEQYF
TGTGCCAGCAGCCCCCGGGGCGGGGAGTACGAGCAGTACTTC
>.|TRBD1|TRBJ2-2|TRBV29-1
CSAVTGANTGELFF
TGCAGCGCTGTTACAGGGGCGAACACCGGGGAGCTGTTTTTT
>few|TRBD1|TRBJ1-5|TRBV12-3/TRBV12-4
CASTLKTGGLNQPQHF
TGTGCCAGCACCTTAAAGACAGGGGGGCTCAATCAGCCCCAGCATTTT
>few|TRBD2|TRBJ2-4|TRBV28
CASGSMGGVKNIQYF
TGTGCCAGTGGGAGCATGGGAGGGGTCAAAAACATTCAGTACTTC
>many|TRBD2|TRBJ2-2|TRBV6-2/TRBV6-3
CASRNSGRWAGELFF
TGTGCCAGCAGGAACAGCGGGAGATGGGCCGGGGAGCTGTTTTTT
>few|TRBD1|TRBJ2-7|TRBV7-2
CASSEQGEQYF
TGTGCCAGCAGCGAACAGGGGGAGCAGTACTTC
>many|TRBD2|TRBJ2-3|TRBV7-2
CASSLEPAGRSDTQYF
TGTGCCAGCAGCTTAGAACCAGCGGGAAGGTCAGATACGCAGTATTTT
>.|.|TRBJ2-7|TRBV5-5
CASSPFSGDSYEQYF
TGTGCCAGCAGCCCCTTCTCGGGCGACTCCTACGAGCAGTACTTC
>.|TRBD1|TRBJ1-2|TRBV13
CASSRTGPYGYTF
TGTGCCAGCAGCCGGACAGGTCCCTATGGCTACACCTTC
>.|TRBD1|TRBJ1-5|TRBV18
CASSPRQGIYPQHF
TGTGCCAGCTCACCAAGACAGGGAATTTACCCCCAGCATTTT
>.|.|TRBJ2-7|TRBV20-1
CSARDPGVHEQYF
TGCAGTGCTAGAGACCCCGGGGTCCACGAGCAGTACTTC
>many|.|TRBJ2-7|TRBV19
CASHAGTYEQYF
TGTGCCAGTCATGCAGGGACCTACGAGCAGTACTTC
>many|.|TRBJ1-1|TRBV30
CAWSSWGGGNTEAFF
TGTGCCTGGAGTTCTTGGGGTGGCGGGAACACTGAAGCTTTCTTT
>many|TRBD1|TRBJ2-7|TRBV7-9
CASSLDRGLDEQYF
TGTGCCAGCAGCTTAGACAGGGGGCTCGACGAGCAGTACTTC
>many|TRBD1|TRBJ1-6|TRBV6-6
CASSYSTQGAHSPLHF
TGTGCCAGCAGTTACTCGACCCAGGGGGCACATTCACCCCTCCACTTT
>.|.|TRBJ2-7|TRBV12-3/TRBV12-4
CASRRYTTPSSYEQYF
TGTGCCAGCAGACGATATACCACTCCTAGCTCCTACGAGCAGTACTTC
>many|.|TRBJ1-4|TRBV7-2
CASSFLQGLTNEKLFF
TGTGCCAGCAGCTTTCTACAGGGCCTTACTAATGAAAAACTGTTTTTT
>.|.|TRBJ1-5|TRBV30
CAWSGRRQPQHF
TGTGCCTGGTCGGGACGACGTCAGCCCCAGCATTTT
>.|.|TRBJ2-1|TRBV20-1
CSARGPHNEQFF
TGCAGTGCAAGAGGACCTCACAATGAGCAGTTCTTC
>many|.|TRBJ2-1|TRBV12-3/TRBV12-4
CASSLPPLVLASHQFF
TGTGCCAGCAGTTTACCCCCGCTAGTCCTAGCGAGTCATCAGTTCTTC
>few|.|TRBJ2-1|TRBV18
CASSPKSADNEQFF
TGTGCCAGCTCACCTAAGTCCGCGGACAATGAGCAGTTCTTC
>many|.|TRBJ1-1|TRBV19
CASSPSGQIEAFF
TGTGCCAGTAGTCCTTCCGGACAGATTGAAGCTTTCTTT